This T cell receptor beta chain was recorded in a study of shared clonotypes between healthy human individuals (dated by TCRdb to about 2020). About the study as a whole: Three men and two women, aged 18 to 49 years, made up the cohort. For each donor, CD4 naive and CD4 memory were each run on three plates, CD8 naive on two plates, and CD8 memory on one plate. The study deeply sequenced blood TCR repertoires of about 5 healthy adults to estimate repertoire size and the extent of clonotype sharing between individuals. Libraries were prepared and TCR repertoires were sequenced by different laboratories using diverse techniques, in order to increase sequencing depth and limit assay-specific biases. Each donor's leukapheresis produced roughly between roughly 0.9 and 8.9 billion PBMCs. Results the study describes overall, beyond this receptor: Compared with non-shared clonotypes, clonotypes shared by all four sorted-subset donors had higher generation probabilities. Pairwise subsampling led to the expectation that sequencing depth would affect the degree of clonotype sharing among donors. The small number of donors limited the genetic and exposure-history diversity represented. Sampling was restricted to blood, and TCR repertoires in tissues likely differ from the TCR repertoires found in blood. Rarefaction of sorted-subset datasets indicated incomplete sequencing despite the large sequencing depth. Sharing across a handful of donors was observed for around 5% of naive CD4, under 4% of naive CD8, 2% to 2.5% of memory CD4, and around 0.4% of memory CD8 clonotypes. Naive subsets generally had larger estimated clonotype richness than memory subsets.

CDR1 and CDR2 (SGDLS, YYNGEE) derive from the germline V gene. Its CDR3 holds 17 amino acids, cysteine through phenylalanine. Just CDR3 DNA is preserved here, 51 bases in frame from base 1. Unmatched junction bases come to 16, with V trimmed by 4 bases and J by 5 bases. TCR CDR3 regions were amplified from genomic DNA by multiplex PCR using the deep immunoSEQ assay. Extracted genomic DNA from each cell subset was distributed evenly across all wells of several immunoSEQ 96-well plates, and each plate was treated as a replicate. Each replicate PCR for sorted subsets received about 210 ng genomic DNA, equal to tens of thousands of T cell genomes. The purified libraries were quantified using a Qubit 3.0 fluorometer, sized with a Bioanalyzer 2100, and then quantified again using the KAPA Library Quantification kit. A separate single-read 150-cycle Illumina NextSeq 550 flow cell was used to sequence each immunoSEQ 96-well plate. In the paper's pipeline: Because the immunoSEQ output held only junctional sequences and lacked quality scores, the filtering could not match the filtering applied to full-length reads. Sequences were annotated with PyIR, a Python wrapper for IgBLAST v1.9, and V/J genes and CDR3 were assigned using IMGT germline references. Reads were filtered out if the reads had weak V/J assignments (E-value above 1e-6), no CDR3, stop codons, out-of-frame junctions, or ambiguous translated residues. V3J clonotypes were defined as sequences sharing the same inferred V gene, J gene, and CDR3 amino acid sequence. Percentage overlap between repertoires was computed as shared unique clonotypes divided by the size of the smaller repertoire. Three approaches were used to assess repertoire richness: RTK rarefaction, the Chao1 estimator, and Recon v2.1 estimates of unobserved clonotypes. For all TCRbeta clonotypes obtained by the gDNA method from a few donors, generation probabilities were computed with OLGA. The table was pulled from immuneACCESS by TCRdb, which kept in-frame rearrangements only. Such tables lose some clones; where checked, under half of the loss comes from unresolved V genes, and the rest has no known cause. Clone size and the V and J calls come from that table; the DNA yielded D and trimming. The sample contains roughly 2,000,000 clones, around 93% of them found a single time. The ten top clones hold about 1.6% of the sample.

For the CD8 naive samples, CD45RO-negative cells were positively selected for CCR7, yielding a CD45RA+CCR7+ population from which TemRA cells were excluded. The donors were healthy, HIV-negative adults with no recently reported acute infections or vaccinations. Every donor was a Caucasian adult residing in Nashville, Tennessee, USA. Blood was collected by leukapheresis, and PBMCs were isolated by Ficoll-Histopaque density gradient centrifugation and then cryopreserved in liquid nitrogen vapor phase. Analytical flow cytometry was used to check the purity and quantity of each magnetically sorted T cell population. From each sorted fraction, genomic DNA was isolated and quantified by UV absorbance on a Nanodrop 2000c. Regarding this clone: No antigen is known for it. No base quality information exists; no much larger clone differs at one position.

The chain is encoded by TRBV9 joined to TRBJ2-7, and TRBD2 aligns with 9 junction nucleotides. The clonotype was recovered from a man between 18 and 29 years old in good health. Some clones in this sample may be carry-over from other donors' samples. Material for sequencing was naive CD8+ T cells from PBMCs. The cell subset or site label corresponds to: CD45RA+CCR7+. The CDR3 protein sequence reads: CASSPPSRVAGVDEQYF. The DNA is as follows: TGTGCCAGCAGCCCTCCCAGTCGGGTAGCGGGAGTAGACGAGCAGTACTTC.